One sample yielded the 18 T cell receptor beta chains listed below, sequenced in a study of T cell responses to AZD1222 COVID-19 vaccine. Here immunoSEQ multiplex PCR was the method, and the copy in TCRdb shows in-frame clones only, minus some. The sample includes 150,000 or so clones, roughly 85% of them seen just once. The input for sequencing was peripheral blood, taken on day 0 of AZD1222 vaccination. The receptors stem from an adult in good health.

The rearrangement joins TRBV30 to TRBJ1-5, with D maybe TRBD1 (6 bases). The V gene's germline CDR1 is GTSNPN and CDR2 SVGIG (reference sequence). The CDR3 is 15 amino acids. Deletions cut 3 bases from V and 7 bases from J, with 19 bases between. In nucleotides, the CDR3 is TGTGCCTGGAGCCAAGGGCAGGGGACCCACCAGCCCCAGCATTTT. Amino acids: CAWSQGQGTHQPQHF.

This clone was recorded once. This CDR3 is CASSLSWVGVAKNIQYF. The CDR3 bases are TGTGCCAGCAGTTTATCTTGGGTCGGTGTTGCCAAAAACATTCAGTACTTC. The chain is built from TRBV27 and TRBJ2-4, with D unclear. The V end was cut by 0 bases, the J end by 1 base, with 13 bases between. There are 17 residues in the CDR3. Germline CDR1 and CDR2: MNHEY and SMNVEV (reference sequence).

The V gene is TRBV19, the J gene TRBJ2-7; TRBD2 matches 12 bases. CDR1 LNHDA and CDR2 SQIVND come from the germline V gene (reference sequence). V shed 5 bases and J 4 bases; nucleotides not matched to a gene: 6. The CDR3 has 15 residues. The CDR3 DNA follows: TGTGCCAGTAGTCCCTTCGGGACTAGCGGGTACGAGCAGTACTTC. Amino acids: CASSPFGTSGYEQYF. The variable domain in full, with the rest retrieved from reference TRBV19 and TRBJ2-7, is DGGITQSPKYLFRKEGQNVTLSCEQNLNHDAMYWYRQDPGQGLRLIYYSQIVNDFQKGDIAEGYSVSREKKESFPLTVTSAQKNPTAFYLCASSPFGTSGYEQYFGPGTRLTVT.

The V gene is TRBV28, the J gene TRBJ2-3; D unclear. CDR1 and CDR2 from the germline V gene are MDHEN and SYDVKM. The length of the CDR3 is 14 residues. Trimming left V 3 bases short and J 1 base short, with 8 bases between. This CDR3 is CASSFQRRTDTQYF. Here the CDR3 DNA reads TGTGCCAGCAGTTTTCAGAGACGCACAGATACGCAGTATTTT.

The V gene is TRBV2, the J gene TRBJ1-1, with D tentatively TRBD1 (5 bases). CDR3 length: 13 residues. Between the trimmed V and J ends, which lost 7 bases and 10 bases, there was a span of 19 bases. Germline CDR1 is SNHLY and CDR2 is FYNNEI. Here the CDR3 reads CASTPTRGSGAFF. The CDR3 nucleotides are TGTGCCAGCACCCCAACTAGGGGCTCGGGAGCTTTCTTT.

J is TRBJ1-1 and V is TRBV18; D uncertain. Germline-derived CDR1 and CDR2 are KGHSH and LQKENI. The V end was cut by 8 bases, the J end by 8 bases, with 15 bases between. The CDR3 extends over 12 amino acids. In DNA, the CDR3 is TGTGCCAGCCCCCCGGAGGATAACGAAGCTTTCTTT. Its protein is CASPPEDNEAFF. Full variable domain (outside the CDR3, taken from reference TRBV18 and TRBJ1-1): NAGVMQNPRHLVRRRGQEARLRCSPMKGHSHVYWYRQLPEEGLKFMVYLQKENIIDESGMPKERFSAEFPKEGPSILRIQQVVRGDSAAYFCASPPEDNEAFFGQGTRLTVV.

J is TRBJ2-7 and V is TRBV14; D is uncertain. This CDR3 spans 13 amino acids. Germline CDR1 and CDR2: SGHDN and FVKESK. V was cut by 4 bases and J by 2 bases, with 9 bases left in between. The CDR3 loop is CASSPSIAYEQYF. CDR3 nucleotide sequence: TGTGCCAGCAGCCCCAGTATCGCCTACGAGCAGTACTTC.

This chain joins TRBV6-5 and TRBJ2-1; 12 positions match TRBD2. CDR1 and CDR2 from the germline V gene are MNHEY and SVGAGI. The V segment lost 5 bases and the J segment 8 bases; nucleotides outside the gene matches: 7. The CDR3 runs 15 residues. CDR3 amino acids: CASSPGTSGRDEQFF. Written as DNA, the CDR3 is TGTGCCAGCAGTCCCGGGACTAGCGGGCGGGATGAGCAGTTCTTC.

The chain joins TRBV6-6 to TRBJ2-1; 8 nucleotides align to TRBD1. The J segment lost 9 bases and the V segment lost 2 bases, leaving 6 bases of the junction unmatched. Germline V gene data show CDR1 as MNHNY and CDR2 as SVGAGI (reference sequence). The CDR3 is 14 residues long. The CDR3 DNA reads TGTGCCAGCAGTTACCAGACAGGGGACTTTGAGCAGTTCTTC. It translates to CASSYQTGDFEQFF.

The V and J genes are TRBV4-1 and TRBJ1-6, with D hard to call. V lost 3 bases and J 10 bases, leaving 13 bases between the germline ends. Germline lookup yields CDR1 MGHRA and CDR2 YSYEKL. CDR3 length equals 14 residues. CDR3 residues: CASSQAHGNSPLHF. Here the CDR3 DNA reads TGCGCCAGCAGCCAGGCACACGGGAACTCACCCCTCCACTTT.

The rearrangement uses TRBV28 and TRBJ2-1; a weak D match, TRBD1 (6 bases). The CDR3 length is 11 residues. V lost 2 bases and J 14 bases, leaving 10 bases between the germline ends. Germline CDR1 and CDR2: MDHEN and SYDVKM. Here the CDR3 DNA reads TGTGCCAGCAGTTTAAGCCAGGGGAAGTTCTTC. This gives the protein CASSLSQGKFF.

This clone has only one observation. The rearrangement uses TRBV6-4 and TRBJ2-7, with a weak D call TRBD1 (5 bases). Germline V gene lookup returns CDR1 MRHNA and CDR2 SNTAGT. V was clipped by 2 bases and J by 8 bases, with 16 bases between them. The CDR3 sequence is 14 residues long. DNA for the CDR3: TGTGCCAGCAGTGACCTCGACAGACCCCACAAGCAGTACTTC. Translation: CASSDLDRPHKQYF.

The V gene is TRBV19, the J gene TRBJ2-2, with TRBD1 matching over 9 bases. Germline V gene sequence: CDR1 LNHDA, CDR2 SQIVND (reference sequence). The V and J ends lost 7 bases and 4 bases, in that order; junction bases with no gene match: 4. The CDR3 loop spans 14 amino acids. This chain's CDR3 is CASITGQGTGELFF. In DNA, the CDR3 is TGTGCCAGTATCACGGGACAGGGCACCGGGGAGCTGTTTTTT.

There are a few counts of this clone. This chain links TRBV2 with TRBJ1-4; D is uncertain. Germline CDR1 is SNHLY and CDR2 is FYNNEI. Trimming stripped 3 bases from V and 7 bases from J, with 12 bases between. The CDR3 has 14 residues. CDR3 coding DNA: TGTGCCAGCAGTGAGTGGTATTCAGCTGAAAAACTGTTTTTT. It encodes CASSEWYSAEKLFF.

This clone was seen once. Written as DNA, the CDR3 is TGTGCCAGCAGCGTTACGACGGATACGCAGTATTTT. Translated, it gives CASSVTTDTQYF. This chain joins TRBV9 and TRBJ2-3; D is unclear. The CDR3 loop spans 12 amino acids. Trimming took 2 bases from V and 6 from J, leaving 7 bases between them. CDR1 is SGDLS, CDR2 YYNGEE, per germline.

This chain joins TRBV5-4 and TRBJ1-3, with D hard to call. Germline lookup yields CDR1 SGHNT and CDR2 YYREEE (reference sequence). V was clipped by 1 base and J by 7 bases, with 12 bases between them. The CDR3 totals 14 residues. The CDR3 protein is CASSLLGRGNTIYF. The CDR3, as DNA: TGTGCCAGCAGCTTGTTGGGGAGAGGGAACACCATATATTTT.

The chain links TRBV27 to TRBJ2-2; no reliable D call. Germline V gene sequence: CDR1 MNHEY, CDR2 SMNVEV (reference sequence). V was trimmed by 6 bases and J by 5 bases, leaving 7 bases between them. The CDR3 is made up of 12 amino acids. The CDR3 loop is CASSMGTGELFF. CDR3 nucleotides: TGTGCCAGCAGCATGGGGACCGGGGAGCTGTTTTTT.

V and J are TRBV28 and TRBJ2-1; 7 bases line up with TRBD1. CDR3 length: 14 residues. V shed 6 bases and J 4 bases; nucleotides not matched to a gene: 6. Germline V gene lookup returns CDR1 MDHEN and CDR2 SYDVKM. For the CDR3, the DNA is TGTGCCAGCAGGACCGGGACAGATTACAATGAGCAGTTCTTC. This gives the protein CASRTGTDYNEQFF.